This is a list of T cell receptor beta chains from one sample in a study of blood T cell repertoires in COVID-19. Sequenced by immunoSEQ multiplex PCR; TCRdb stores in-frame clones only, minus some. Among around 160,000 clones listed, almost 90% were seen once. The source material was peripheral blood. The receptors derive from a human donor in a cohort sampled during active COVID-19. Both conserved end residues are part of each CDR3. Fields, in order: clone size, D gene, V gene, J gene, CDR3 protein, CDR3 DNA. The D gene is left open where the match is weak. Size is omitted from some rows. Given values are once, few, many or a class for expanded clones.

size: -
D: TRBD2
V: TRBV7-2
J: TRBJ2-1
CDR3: CASSPTRREGRNEQFF
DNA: TGTGCCAGCAGCCCTACTCGGCGGGAGGGCCGAAATGAGCAGTTCTTC

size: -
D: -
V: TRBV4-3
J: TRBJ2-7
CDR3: CASSRDGTGFYEQYF
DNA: TGCGCCAGCAGCCGAGACGGTACGGGATTCTACGAGCAGTACTTC

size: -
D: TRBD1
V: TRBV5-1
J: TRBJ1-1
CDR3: CASSPVDRGHTEAFF
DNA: TGCGCCAGCAGCCCCGTGGACAGGGGGCACACTGAAGCTTTCTTT

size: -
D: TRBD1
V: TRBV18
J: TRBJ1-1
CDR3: CASSGLQGAPGAFF
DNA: TGTGCCAGCTCTGGGTTACAGGGGGCCCCTGGTGCTTTCTTT

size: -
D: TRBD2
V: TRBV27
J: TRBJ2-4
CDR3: CASSARTSGSFASSKNIQYF
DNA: TGTGCCAGCAGTGCACGGACTAGCGGGAGCTTTGCTAGCTCCAAAAACATTCAGTACTTC

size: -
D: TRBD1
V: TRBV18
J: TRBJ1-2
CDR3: CASSPLGQGTDGYTF
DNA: TGTGCCAGCTCACCATTGGGACAGGGAACGGATGGCTACACCTTC

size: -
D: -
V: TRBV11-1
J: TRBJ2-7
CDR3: CASSGRVPYEQYF
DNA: TGTGCCAGCAGCGGGCGCGTACCCTACGAGCAGTACTTC

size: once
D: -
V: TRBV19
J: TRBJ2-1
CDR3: CASSIYTSISTYNEQFF
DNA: TGTGCCAGTAGTATTTATACTAGCATTTCGACCTACAATGAGCAGTTCTTC

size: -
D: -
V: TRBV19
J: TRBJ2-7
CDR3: CASSMGSSYEQYF
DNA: TGTGCCAGTAGTATGGGCAGCTCCTACGAGCAGTACTTC

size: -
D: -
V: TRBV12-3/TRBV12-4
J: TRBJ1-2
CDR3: CASSFSGVGGYTF
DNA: TGTGCCAGCAGTTTTTCAGGGGTTGGTGGCTACACCTTC

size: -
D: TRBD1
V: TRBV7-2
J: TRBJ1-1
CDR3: CASRLQGYTEAFF
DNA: TGTGCCAGCAGGCTACAGGGGTACACTGAAGCTTTCTTT

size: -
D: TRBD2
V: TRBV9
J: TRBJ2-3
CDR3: CASSAHGLDSTDTQYF
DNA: TGTGCCAGCAGCGCCCACGGACTAGATAGCACAGATACGCAGTATTTT

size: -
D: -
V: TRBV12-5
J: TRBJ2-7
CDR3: CASSVRGPYEQYF
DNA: TGTGCTAGTTCTGTCCGGGGTCCATACGAGCAGTACTTC

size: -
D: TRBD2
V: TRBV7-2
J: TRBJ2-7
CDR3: CASSVGLVGHEQYF
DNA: TGTGCCAGCAGCGTGGGACTAGTGGGCCACGAGCAGTACTTC

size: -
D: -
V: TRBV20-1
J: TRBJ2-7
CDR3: CSTGGAQQYF
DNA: TGCAGTACGGGTGGGGCCCAGCAGTACTTC

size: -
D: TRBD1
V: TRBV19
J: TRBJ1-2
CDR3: CASSTRQGNYGYTF
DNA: TGTGCCAGTAGCACCAGACAGGGGAACTATGGCTACACCTTC

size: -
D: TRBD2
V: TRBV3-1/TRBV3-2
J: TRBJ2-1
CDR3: CASSQEISGRGNEQFF
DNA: TGTGCCAGCAGCCAAGAGATTAGCGGGAGAGGCAATGAGCAGTTCTTC

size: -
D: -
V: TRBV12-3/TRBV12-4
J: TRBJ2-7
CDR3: CASSFYASYEQYF
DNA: TGTGCCAGCAGTTTCTACGCCTCCTACGAGCAGTACTTC

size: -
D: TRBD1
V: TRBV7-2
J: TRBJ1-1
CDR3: CASSSPTGKAFF
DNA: TGTGCCAGCAGCTCCCCGACAGGGAAAGCTTTCTTT

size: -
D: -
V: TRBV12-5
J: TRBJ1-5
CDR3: CASGRDSAQPQHF
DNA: TGTGCTAGTGGCCGTGACAGTGCTCAGCCCCAGCATTTT

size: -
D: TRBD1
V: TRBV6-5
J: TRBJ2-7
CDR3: CASSRTGYEQYF
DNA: TGTGCCAGCAGCAGGACAGGCTACGAGCAGTACTTC

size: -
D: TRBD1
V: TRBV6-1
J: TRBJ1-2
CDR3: CASSETGTGGGYTF
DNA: TGTGCCAGCAGTGAAACCGGGACAGGGGGGGGCTACACCTTC

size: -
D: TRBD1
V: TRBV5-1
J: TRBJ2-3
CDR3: CASRTQWDRGDTDTQYF
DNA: TGCGCCAGCAGAACGCAATGGGACAGGGGAGACACAGATACGCAGTATTTT

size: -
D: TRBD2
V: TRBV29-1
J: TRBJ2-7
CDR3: CSARGGSAYEQYF
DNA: TGCAGCGCCCGGGGGGGGTCGGCCTACGAGCAGTACTTC

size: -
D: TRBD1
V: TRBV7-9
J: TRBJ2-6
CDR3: CASSWGQGANVLTF
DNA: TGTGCCAGCAGCTGGGGACAGGGGGCCAACGTCCTGACTTTC